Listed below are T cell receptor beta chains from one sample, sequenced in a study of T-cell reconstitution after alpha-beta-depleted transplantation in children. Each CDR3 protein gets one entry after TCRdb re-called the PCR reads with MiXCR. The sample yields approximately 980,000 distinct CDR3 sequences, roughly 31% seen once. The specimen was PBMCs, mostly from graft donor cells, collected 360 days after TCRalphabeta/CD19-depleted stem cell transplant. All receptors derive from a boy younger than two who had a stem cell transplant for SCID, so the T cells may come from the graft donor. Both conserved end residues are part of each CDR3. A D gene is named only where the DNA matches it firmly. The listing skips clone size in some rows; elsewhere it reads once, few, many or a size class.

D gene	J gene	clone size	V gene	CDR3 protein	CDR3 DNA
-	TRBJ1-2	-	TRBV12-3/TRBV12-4	CASSSPGGYTF	TGTGCCAGCAGCTCCCCAGGGGGCTACACCTTC
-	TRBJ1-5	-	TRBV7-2	CASSYEPSNQPQHF	TGTGCCAGCAGCTACGAACCCAGCAATCAGCCCCAGCATTTT
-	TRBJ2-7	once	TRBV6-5	CASSYSGTGSEEQYF	TGTGCCAGCAGTTACTCGGGTACAGGGTCAGAGGAGCAGTACTTC
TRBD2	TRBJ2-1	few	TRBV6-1	CASRRKGLAGGFGNEQFF	TGTGCCAGCAGGAGGAAGGGACTAGCGGGGGGGTTTGGCAATGAGCAGTTCTTC
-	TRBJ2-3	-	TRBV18	CASSPRTAFSTDTQYF	TGTGCCAGCTCACCCCGGACCGCTTTTAGCACAGATACGCAGTATTTT
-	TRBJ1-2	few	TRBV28	CASSPPMAYGYTF	TGTGCCAGCAGTCCTCCCATGGCCTATGGCTACACCTTC
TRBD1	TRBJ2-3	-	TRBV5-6	CASSFPGTGYLTDTQYF	TGTGCCAGCAGCTTCCCCGGGACAGGGTATTTGACAGATACGCAGTATTTT
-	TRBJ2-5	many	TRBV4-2	CASSQRGAPQETQYF	TGTGCCAGCAGCCAACGCGGGGCCCCCCAAGAGACCCAGTACTTC
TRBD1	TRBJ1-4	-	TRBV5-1	CASSLGNRDRLNEKLFF	TGCGCCAGCAGCTTGGGAAACCGGGACAGGCTTAATGAAAAACTGTTTTTT
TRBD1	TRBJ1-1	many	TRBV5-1	CASSSGTANTEAFF	TGCGCCAGCAGTTCCGGGACAGCGAACACTGAAGCTTTCTTT
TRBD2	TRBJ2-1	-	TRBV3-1	CATSQDLAGRSSYNERFF	TGTGCCACCTCCCAAGACCTAGCGGGCCGGAGCTCCTACAATGAGCGGTTCTTC
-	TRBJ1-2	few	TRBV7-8	CASSLEEFGVRGYTF	TGTGCCAGCAGCTTAGAGGAGTTCGGGGTGCGGGGCTACACCTTC
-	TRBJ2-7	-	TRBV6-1	CASRTGLPYEQYF	TGTGCCAGCAGAACAGGGCTACCCTACGAGCAGTACTTC
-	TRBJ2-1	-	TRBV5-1	CASSANRETYNEQFF	TGCGCCAGCAGCGCTAACAGAGAAACCTACAATGAGCAGTTCTTC
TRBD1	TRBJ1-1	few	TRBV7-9	CASSPTGGYTEAFF	TGTGCCAGCAGTCCGACAGGGGGATACACTGAAGCTTTCTTT
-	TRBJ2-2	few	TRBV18	CASSPPEDGELFF	TGTGCCAGCTCACCACCGGAAGACGGGGAGCTGTTTTTT
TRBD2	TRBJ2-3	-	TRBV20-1	CSARDPTSGGPDF	TGCAGTGCTAGAGATCCGACTAGCGGGGGCCCTGATTTT
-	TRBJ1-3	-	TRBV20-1	CSARVPAGPGNTIYF	TGCAGTGCTAGGGTCCCGGCAGGGCCTGGAAACACCATATATTTT
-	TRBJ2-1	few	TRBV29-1	CSVVVVTYNEQFF	TGCAGCGTTGTCGTAGTAACCTACAATGAGCAGTTCTTC
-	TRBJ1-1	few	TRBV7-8	CASSSKMGESAEAFF	TGTGCCAGCAGCTCCAAGATGGGGGAGAGTGCTGAAGCTTTCTTT
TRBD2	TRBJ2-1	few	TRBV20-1	CSARGLAGAFYNEQFF	TGCAGTGCTAGGGGACTAGCGGGAGCTTTCTACAATGAGCAGTTCTTC
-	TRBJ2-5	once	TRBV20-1	CSAREGIKTQYF	TGCAGTGCTAGAGAGGGAATCAAGACCCAGTACTTC
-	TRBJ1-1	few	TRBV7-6	CASSSEGHMNTEAFF	TGTGCCAGCAGCTCGGAGGGACATATGAACACTGAAGCTTTCTTT
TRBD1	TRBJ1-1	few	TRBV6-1	CASTVTGMGNTEAFF	TGTGCCAGCACCGTGACAGGGATGGGGAACACTGAAGCTTTCTTT
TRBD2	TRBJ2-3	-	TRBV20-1	CSADLPAGESTDTQYF	TGCAGTGCTGACCTGCCAGCGGGGGAGAGCACAGATACGCAGTATTTT
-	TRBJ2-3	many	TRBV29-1	CSVERGGFTQYF	TGCAGCGTTGAGAGGGGGGGCTTTACGCAGTATTTT
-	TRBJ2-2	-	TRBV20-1	CSARRRGTAPGELFF	TGCAGTGCTAGACGGCGGGGCACAGCGCCCGGGGAGCTGTTTTTT
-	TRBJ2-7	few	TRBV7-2	CASSFALGAAYEQYF	TGTGCCAGCAGCTTCGCGCTAGGGGCCGCCTACGAGCAGTACTTC
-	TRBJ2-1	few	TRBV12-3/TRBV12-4	CASSSPEAVNEQFF	TGTGCCAGCAGTTCCCCGGAGGCTGTCAATGAGCAGTTCTTC
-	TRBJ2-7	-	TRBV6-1	CASRGLLGNEQYF	TGTGCCAGCCGTGGACTTCTCGGTAACGAGCAGTACTTC
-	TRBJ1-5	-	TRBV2	CASSLGLSRRNSNQPQHF	TGTGCCAGCAGTTTAGGGTTATCCAGACGCAATAGCAATCAGCCCCAGCATTTT
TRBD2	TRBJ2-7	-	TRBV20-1	CSARSGGRSNEQYF	TGCAGTGCTAGAAGCGGGGGAAGATCTAACGAGCAGTACTTC
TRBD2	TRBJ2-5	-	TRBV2	CASSDTSGVIETQYF	TGTGCCAGCAGTGACACTAGCGGGGTGATTGAGACCCAGTACTTC
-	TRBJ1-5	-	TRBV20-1	CSARDKGSLKPQHF	TGCAGTGCTAGAGATAAAGGCAGTTTGAAGCCCCAGCATTTT
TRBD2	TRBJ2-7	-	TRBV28	CASRSSGGAGEQYF	TGTGCCAGCAGATCTAGCGGGGGGGCCGGCGAGCAGTACTTC
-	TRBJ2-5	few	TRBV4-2	CASSQGAAKEETQYF	TGTGCCAGCAGCCAAGGGGCAGCCAAGGAAGAGACCCAGTACTTC